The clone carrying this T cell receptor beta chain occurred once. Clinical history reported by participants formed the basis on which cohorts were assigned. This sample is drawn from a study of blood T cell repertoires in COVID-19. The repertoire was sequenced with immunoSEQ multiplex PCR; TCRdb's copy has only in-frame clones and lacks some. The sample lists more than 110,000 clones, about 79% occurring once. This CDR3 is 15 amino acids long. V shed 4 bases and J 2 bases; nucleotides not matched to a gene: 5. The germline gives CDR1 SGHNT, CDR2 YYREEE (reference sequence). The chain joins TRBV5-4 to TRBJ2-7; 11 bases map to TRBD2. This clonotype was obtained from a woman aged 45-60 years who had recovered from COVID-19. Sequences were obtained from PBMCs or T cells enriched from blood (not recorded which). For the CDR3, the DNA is TGTGCCAGCAGCCCTGGGACTAGCGGCCCCTACGAGCAGTACTTC. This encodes CASSPGTSGPYEQYF.